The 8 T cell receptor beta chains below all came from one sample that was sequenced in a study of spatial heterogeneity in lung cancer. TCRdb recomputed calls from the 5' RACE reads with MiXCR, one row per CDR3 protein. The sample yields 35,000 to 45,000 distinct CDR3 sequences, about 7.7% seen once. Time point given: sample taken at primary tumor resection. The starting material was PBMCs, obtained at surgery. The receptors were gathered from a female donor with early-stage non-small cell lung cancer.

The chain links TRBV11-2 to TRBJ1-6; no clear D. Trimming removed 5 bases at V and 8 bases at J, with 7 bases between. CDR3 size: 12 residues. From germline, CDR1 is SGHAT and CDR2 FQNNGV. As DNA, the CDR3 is TGTGCCAGCAGCGCCGGGGATTCACCCCTCCACTTT. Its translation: CASSAGDSPLHF.

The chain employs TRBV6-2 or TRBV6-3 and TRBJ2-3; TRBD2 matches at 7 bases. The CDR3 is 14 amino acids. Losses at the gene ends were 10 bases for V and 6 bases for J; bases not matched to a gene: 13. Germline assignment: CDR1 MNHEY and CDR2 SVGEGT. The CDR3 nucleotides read TGTGCCATCTCCTATGAGCGGGGTAAGGATACGCAGTATTTT. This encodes CAISYERGKDTQYF.

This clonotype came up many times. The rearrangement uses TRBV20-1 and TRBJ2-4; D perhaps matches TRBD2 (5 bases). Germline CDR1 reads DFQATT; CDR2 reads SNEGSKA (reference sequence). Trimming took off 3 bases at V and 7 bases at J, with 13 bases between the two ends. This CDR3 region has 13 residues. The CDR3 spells CSASPRRYNIQYF. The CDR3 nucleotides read TGCAGTGCTAGTCCCAGGAGGTATAACATTCAGTACTTC.

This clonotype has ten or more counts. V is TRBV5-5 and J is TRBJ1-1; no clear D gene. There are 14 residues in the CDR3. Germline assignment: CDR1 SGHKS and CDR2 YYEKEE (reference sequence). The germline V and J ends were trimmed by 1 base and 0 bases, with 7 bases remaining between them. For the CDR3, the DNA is TGTGCCAGCAGCTTGTGGGAGCTGAACACTGAAGCTTTCTTT. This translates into CASSLWELNTEAFF.

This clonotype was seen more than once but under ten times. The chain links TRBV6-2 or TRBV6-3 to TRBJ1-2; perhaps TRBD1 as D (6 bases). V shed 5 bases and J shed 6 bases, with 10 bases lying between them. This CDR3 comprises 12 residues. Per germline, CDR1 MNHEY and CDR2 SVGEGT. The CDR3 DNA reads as TGTGCCAGCAGTCTAAGACAGGATGGCTACACCTTC. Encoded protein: CASSLRQDGYTF.

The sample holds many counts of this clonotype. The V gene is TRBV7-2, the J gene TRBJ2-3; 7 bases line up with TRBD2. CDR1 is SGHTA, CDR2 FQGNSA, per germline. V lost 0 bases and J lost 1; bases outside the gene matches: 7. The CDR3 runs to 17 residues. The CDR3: CASSLALPGRGTDTQYF. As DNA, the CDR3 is TGTGCCAGCAGCTTAGCGCTACCGGGGAGGGGCACAGATACGCAGTATTTT.

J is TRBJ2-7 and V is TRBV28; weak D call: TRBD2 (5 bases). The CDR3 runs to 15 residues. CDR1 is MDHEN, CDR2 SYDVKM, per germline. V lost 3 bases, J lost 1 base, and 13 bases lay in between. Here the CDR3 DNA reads TGTGCCAGCAGTTTCCCGCGGAGGTCGTCCTACGAGCAGTACTTC. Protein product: CASSFPRRSSYEQYF.

The CDR3 DNA reads as TGTGCCAGCAGCTTAAGAGCGGGAGGGCCCCTAGAGACCCAGTACTTC. This codes for CASSLRAGGPLETQYF. V and J are TRBV7-9 and TRBJ2-5, with 10 nucleotides matching TRBD2. The CDR3 has 16 residues. After removal of 2 bases from V and 4 bases from J, the junction contained 7 bases not matched to a gene. The germline V gene has CDR1 SEHNR and CDR2 FQNEAQ (reference sequence).